Shown below are 25 T cell receptor beta chains from a single sample sequenced in a study of vaccination and CD4 T cells after COVID-19. Antigens for these TCRs are unknown. With the Oncomine TCR Beta short-read assay, DNA from cultured CD4+ T cells was sequenced. One entry per CDR3 protein, called by TCRdb with MiXCR from the PCR reads. The data contain about 26,000 distinct CDR3 sequences, roughly 50% of them seen just once; the ten biggest clones take up 28%. Sample treatment: approximately 11-day PBMC culture with coronavirus spike peptide pools or control peptides (ViraFEST assay). The source material was CD4+ T cells from blood, cultured in vitro, sampled before SARS-CoV-2 vaccination. The receptors come from a human donor who received a COVID-19 vaccine.

CDR3 amino acids: CASSPLLGQILTRANTGELFF. The CDR3 region has the DNA TGTGCCAGCAGCCCTTTATTAGGACAGATACTAACGCGCGCGAACACCGGGGAGCTGTTTTTT. The V call is TRBV7-8, the J call TRBJ2-2, with D maybe TRBD1 (6 bases). The germline V gene encodes CDR1 SGHVS and CDR2 FQNEAQ. The CDR3 is 21 amino acids. V lost 5 bases, J lost 0 bases, and 28 bases lay in between.

The rearrangement links TRBV11-3 to TRBJ2-2; TRBD1 or TRBD2 may be the D gene (6 bases each). CDR3 size: 17 residues. Per the germline V gene, CDR1 is SGHNT and CDR2 is YENEEA. Between the trimmed V and J ends, which lost 2 bases and 0 bases, there was a span of 13 bases. The CDR3 coding sequence is TGTGCCAGCAGCTTAATGGGGGGCGAAACGAACACCGGGGAGCTGTTTTTT. This codes for CASSLMGGETNTGELFF.

The chain carries TRBV20-1 and TRBJ2-1; a weak D match, TRBD2 (5 bases). Trimming stripped 0 bases from V and 0 bases from J, with 9 bases between. CDR1 is DFQATT, CDR2 SNEGSKA, per germline (reference sequence). The CDR3 has 15 residues. Here the CDR3 reads CSARDGSSSYNEQFF. The CDR3 DNA reads as TGCAGTGCTAGAGATGGGAGCAGCTCCTACAATGAGCAGTTCTTC.

The sample holds a few counts of this clonotype. The chain uses TRBV7-8 and TRBJ2-5; 12 nucleotides align to TRBD2. The length of the CDR3 is 16 residues. V dropped 4 bases and J dropped 5; count of bases not matched to a gene: 8. Germline V gene sequence: CDR1 SGHVS, CDR2 FQNEAQ. DNA of the CDR3: TGTGCCAGCAGCTCCCCTAGCGGGGGGGCCAGGGAGACCCAGTACTTC. Its translation: CASSSPSGGARETQYF. Drawing the rest from reference TRBV7-8 and TRBJ2-5, the complete variable domain is GAGVSQSPRYKVAKRGQDVALRCDPISGHVSLFWYQQALGQGPEFLTYFQNEAQLDKSGLPSDRFFAERPEGSVSTLKIQRTQQEDSAVYLCASSSPSGGARETQYFGPGTRLLVL.

This rearrangement joins TRBV10-1 to TRBJ1-2; D gene uncertain. V shed 3 bases and J shed 2 bases, with 7 bases lying between them. Per the germline V gene, CDR1 is WNHNN and CDR2 is SYGVQD (reference sequence). CDR3 length: 13 amino acids. In DNA, the CDR3 is TGCGCCAGCAGTGATCGGCGGAACTATGGCTACACCTTC. This gives the protein CASSDRRNYGYTF.

This clonotype was observed a handful of times. The chain is built from TRBV10-3 and TRBJ1-3; D unclear. From germline, CDR1 is ENHRY and CDR2 SYGVKD. Trimming took off 5 bases at V and 0 bases at J, with 11 bases between the two ends. The CDR3 is made up of 15 amino acids. CDR3 residues: CAISQQLSSGNTIYF. The DNA of the CDR3 is TGTGCCATCAGTCAACAGCTGAGCTCTGGAAACACCATATATTTT.

The J gene is TRBJ2-1, the V gene TRBV10-1, with D maybe TRBD2 (7 bases). The CDR3 totals 16 residues. V lost 5 bases and J 1 base, leaving 15 bases between the germline ends. Germline V lookup: CDR1 WNHNN, CDR2 SYGVQD (reference sequence). The CDR3 sequence is CASSKSGGRSYNEQFF. The CDR3 DNA reads as TGCGCCAGCAGTAAATCCGGGGGGCGATCCTACAATGAGCAGTTCTTC.

This chain joins TRBV27 and TRBJ2-1, with D unclear. The J call may be faulty, since TRBJ2-7 better matches the DNA end. CDR1 MNHEY and CDR2 SMNVEV come from the germline V gene (reference sequence). There are 12 residues in the CDR3. CDR3 sequence reads: CASSSGRDEQYF. The CDR3, as DNA: TGTGCCAGCAGTTCCGGCAGAGACGAGCAGTACTTC.

The rearrangement uses TRBV11-3 and TRBJ2-7; 9 bases align to TRBD2. Germline loops: CDR1 SGHNT, CDR2 YENEEA. The CDR3 sequence is 15 residues long. With V trimmed by 4 bases and J by 3 bases, 7 bases remained unmatched. In nucleotides, the CDR3 is TGTGCCAGCAGCTCGCGGGGGGGCCGTCGCTACGAGCAGTACTTC. Amino acid sequence: CASSSRGGRRYEQYF.

The chain's CDR3 is CASAGTGPYEQYF. CDR3 nucleotides: TGTGCCAGCGCCGGGACAGGGCCCTACGAGCAGTACTTC. V and J are TRBV2 and TRBJ2-7; 9 bases map to TRBD1. V shed 8 bases and J 2 bases; nucleotides not matched to a gene: 4. CDR3 length: 13 amino acids. Looked up from germline, CDR1 is SNHLY and CDR2 is FYNNEI. The whole variable domain, remainder taken from reference TRBV2 and TRBJ2-7, is EPEVTQTPSHQVTQMGQEVILRCVPISNHLYFYWYRQILGQKVEFLVSFYNNEISEKSEIFDDQFSVERPDGSNFTLKIRSTKLEDSAMYFCASAGTGPYEQYFGPGTRLTVT.

The chain couples TRBV12-3 or TRBV12-4 to TRBJ1-5; 8 bases are a match to TRBD1. CDR3 size: 14 residues. V dropped 3 bases and J dropped 3; count of bases not matched to a gene: 1. CDR3 DNA: TGTGCCAGCAGTTTGGGACAGGACAATCAGCCCCAGCATTTT. This translates into CASSLGQDNQPQHF.

This clonotype was seen a handful of times. V and J are TRBV11-3 and TRBJ2-1; D gene unclear. Germline lookup yields CDR1 SGHNT and CDR2 YENEEA. This CDR3 spans 13 amino acids. The V end lost 5 bases, the J end lost 9 bases, and 14 bases lay between the germline ends. In DNA form, the CDR3 reads TGTGCCAGCAGCCCGCACGCCTGGACTGAGCAGTTCTTC. Protein product: CASSPHAWTEQFF.

The V gene is TRBV5-5, the J gene TRBJ2-6; the D gene is possibly TRBD2 (5 bases). The V gene's germline CDR1 is SGHKS and CDR2 YYEKEE (reference sequence). This CDR3 spans 17 amino acids. Trimming left V 0 bases short and J 0 bases short, with 10 bases between. The CDR3 sequence is CASSLGGGVSGANVLTF. In nucleotides, the CDR3 is TGTGCCAGCAGCTTGGGTGGAGGAGTCTCTGGGGCCAACGTCCTGACTTTC.

This clonotype was observed a handful of times. CDR3 region: CAWSRDRGVMTYEQYF. The CDR3, as DNA: TGTGCCTGGAGCCGGGACAGGGGGGTTATGACCTACGAGCAGTACTTC. The genes are TRBV30 and TRBJ2-7; TRBD1 matches at 11 bases. Unmatched junction bases numbered 9, after V lost 3 bases and J lost 2 bases. Germline lookup yields CDR1 GTSNPN and CDR2 SVGIG (reference sequence). The CDR3 extends over 16 amino acids. Based on the CDR3 plus reference TRBV30 and TRBJ2-7, the full variable domain is SQTIHQWPATLVQPVGSPLSLECTVEGTSNPNLYWYRQAAGRGLQLLFYSVGIGQISSEVPQNLSASRPQDRQFILSSKKLLLSDSGFYLCAWSRDRGVMTYEQYFGPGTRLTVT.

Concerning this clonotype itself: Compared with germline, one end of the junction differs, possibly owing to a read error. The V call is TRBV12-3 or TRBV12-4, the J call TRBJ1-6; no clear D. The CDR3 covers 13 residues. The CDR3 loop is CASRSSYNLPLHF. The CDR3 DNA sequence: TGTGCCAGCAGATCCTCCTATAATTTACCCCTCCACTTT.

This chain uses TRBV7-2 with TRBJ2-1, with D maybe TRBD1 (6 bases). CDR1 is SGHTA, CDR2 FQGNSA, per germline. With 1 base removed from V and 10 bases from J, the gap between germline ends came to 11 bases. The CDR3 has 13 residues. For the CDR3, the DNA is TGTGCCAGCAGCTTAGACAGGGTCAGAGAGCAGTTCTTC. This translates into CASSLDRVREQFF.

The V gene is TRBV30, the J gene TRBJ1-1; D uncertain. V lost 5 bases, J lost 0 bases, and 10 bases lay in between. CDR3 length equals 13 residues. CDR1 is GTSNPN, CDR2 SVGIG, per germline (reference sequence). Here the CDR3 DNA reads TGTGCCTGGTCGGACTTTCTGAACACTGAAGCTTTCTTT. Its translation is CAWSDFLNTEAFF.

This chain joins TRBV10-1 and TRBJ1-1; D may be TRBD1 (5 bases). The CDR3 contains 16 residues. Germline values: CDR1 WNHNN, CDR2 SYGVQD (reference sequence). V lost 2 bases to trimming and J lost 4 bases, with 17 bases between them. Here the CDR3 DNA reads TGCGCCAGCAGTGAGGTCCAGGGACCTCGAGGCACTGAAGCTTTCTTT. This gives the protein CASSEVQGPRGTEAFF.

The chain is built from TRBV7-9 and TRBJ2-5; D is unclear. The germline V gene has CDR1 SEHNR and CDR2 FQNEAQ (reference sequence). V lost 5 bases, J lost 1 base, and 2 bases lay in between. The CDR3 contains 11 residues. The CDR3 nucleotides read TGTGCCAGCAGCCTCCAAGAGACCCAGTACTTC. It translates to CASSLQETQYF.

The chain is built from TRBV18 and TRBJ1-1; TRBD1 might be the D (5 bases). Trimming left V 1 base short and J 4 bases short, with 16 bases between. The CDR3 is made up of 16 amino acids. The germline V gene encodes CDR1 KGHSH and CDR2 LQKENI. The chain's CDR3 is CASSPQKRSGGTEAFF. Here the CDR3 DNA reads TGTGCCAGCTCACCACAGAAACGTAGTGGGGGCACTGAAGCTTTCTTT.

This chain connects TRBV11-1 to TRBJ1-5; no clear D gene. From germline, CDR1 is SGHAT and CDR2 FQDESV (reference sequence). The CDR3 sequence is 16 residues long. Trimming removed 0 bases from V and 0 bases from J, with 9 bases in between. In DNA, the CDR3 is TGTGCCAGCAGCTTAGCTCGGGTCTATAGCAATCAGCCCCAGCATTTT. This codes for CASSLARVYSNQPQHF.

The rearrangement uses TRBV20-1 and TRBJ1-1; D gene unclear. Germline CDR1 and CDR2: DFQATT and SNEGSKA (reference sequence). The CDR3 totals 13 residues. The CDR3 spells CGTSFGISTEAFF. For the CDR3, the DNA is TGCGGAACCTCCTTTGGGATATCGACTGAAGCTTTCTTT.

The table lists this clonotype with a count of one. The chain carries TRBV29-1 and TRBJ1-1; D is uncertain. The CDR3 length is 12 residues. From germline, CDR1 is SQVTM and CDR2 ANQGSEA. The germline V and J ends were trimmed by 3 bases and 0 bases, with 5 bases remaining between them. The CDR3 nucleotides are TGCAGCGTTGATCAATTGAACACTGAAGCTTTCTTT. This translates into CSVDQLNTEAFF. The full variable domain, in which reference TRBV29-1 and TRBJ1-1 provide the parts outside the CDR3, is SAVISQKPSRDICQRGTSLTIQCQVDSQVTMMFWYRQQPGQSLTLIATANQGSEATYESGFVIDKFPISRPNLTFSTLTVSNMSPEDSSIYLCSVDQLNTEAFFGQGTRLTVV.

CDR3 sequence: CASSPADGDFTDTQYF. The CDR3 DNA sequence: TGTGCCAGCTCACCTGCGGACGGAGATTTCACAGATACGCAGTATTTT. This chain links TRBV18 with TRBJ2-3; D not resolved. The V gene lost 3 bases and the J gene lost 2 bases, with 15 bases spanning the gap. Germline CDR1 is KGHSH and CDR2 is LQKENI. The CDR3 sequence is 16 residues long.

Only a few counts were recorded for this clonotype. The V and J genes are TRBV7-9 and TRBJ2-1, with D maybe TRBD2 (5 bases). Germline CDR1 is SEHNR and CDR2 is FQNEAQ (reference sequence). V was cut by 2 bases and J by 0 bases, with 17 bases left in between. CDR3 length: 18 residues. The chain's CDR3 is CASSLLASIKSSYNEQFF. CDR3 bases: TGTGCCAGCAGCTTATTAGCGTCAATAAAAAGCTCCTACAATGAGCAGTTCTTC.